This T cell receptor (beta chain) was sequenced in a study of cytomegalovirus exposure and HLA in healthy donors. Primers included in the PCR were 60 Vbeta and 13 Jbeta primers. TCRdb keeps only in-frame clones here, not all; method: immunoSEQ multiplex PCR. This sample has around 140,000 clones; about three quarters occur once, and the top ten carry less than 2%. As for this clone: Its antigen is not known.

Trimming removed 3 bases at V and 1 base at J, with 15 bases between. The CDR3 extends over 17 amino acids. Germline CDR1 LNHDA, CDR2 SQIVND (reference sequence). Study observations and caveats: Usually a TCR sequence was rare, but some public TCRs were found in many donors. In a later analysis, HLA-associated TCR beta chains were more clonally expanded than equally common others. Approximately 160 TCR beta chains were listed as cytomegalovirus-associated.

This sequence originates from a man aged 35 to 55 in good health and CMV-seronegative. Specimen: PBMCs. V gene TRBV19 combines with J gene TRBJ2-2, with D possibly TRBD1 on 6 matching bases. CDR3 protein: CASSIGATGMNTGELFF. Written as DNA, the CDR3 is TGTGCCAGTAGTATCGGGGCTACAGGGATGAACACCGGGGAGCTGTTTTTT.